The present T cell receptor beta chain was sequenced within a study of human T cells and chemical hapten exposure. About the research overall: On about 2 cm by about 2 cm of upper inner arm skin, sensitization was performed with 2% DPC. Study results and limitations: Counts of TCRs above 1 in 1000 frequency stayed unchanged with DPC sensitization.

TCRdb passed the RACE reads through MiXCR, listing each CDR3 protein once. The data contain under 100,000 distinct CDR3 sequences, 11% of them singletons. This clonotype was observed a few times. Its antigen remains unknown. Time point defined: patch test 2, 6 weeks after DPC sensitization. Treatment reported: therapeutic diphenylcyclopropenone sensitization with weekly scalp DPC. Prior to each patch test being applied, blood was drawn. This CDR3 has 16 amino acids. J gave up 4 bases and V 5 bases, and 9 bases lay outside the gene matches. Germline V gives CDR1 SGHAT, CDR2 FQNNGV. The receptor was isolated from a woman aged 40 to 50 with alopecia areata. Some clones in this sample may be carry-over from other donors' samples. Sequencing used whole blood, obtained in connection with sensitization to the hapten diphenylcyclopropenone (DPC). The chain recombines TRBV11-2 with TRBJ2-3; TRBD2 agrees at 10 bases. The CDR3 nucleotides are TGTGCCAGCAGCAAGGGGGCTAGCGGGGGCCCAGATACGCAGTATTTT. Translation: CASSKGASGGPDTQYF.